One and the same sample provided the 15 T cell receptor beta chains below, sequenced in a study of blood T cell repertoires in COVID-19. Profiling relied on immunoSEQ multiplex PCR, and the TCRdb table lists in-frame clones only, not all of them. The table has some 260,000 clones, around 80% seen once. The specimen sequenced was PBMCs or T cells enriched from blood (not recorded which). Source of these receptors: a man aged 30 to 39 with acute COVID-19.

The CDR3 DNA is TGTGCCAGCAGTGACCCGGGACAGAATTACAATGAGCAGTTCTTC. Protein product: CASSDPGQNYNEQFF. The V gene is TRBV25-1, the J gene TRBJ2-1, with TRBD1 identical over 7 bases. CDR1 is MGHDK, CDR2 SYGVNS, per germline. Trimming at V came to 3 bases and at J to 4 bases, leaving 6 bases not matched to a gene. The CDR3 covers 15 residues.

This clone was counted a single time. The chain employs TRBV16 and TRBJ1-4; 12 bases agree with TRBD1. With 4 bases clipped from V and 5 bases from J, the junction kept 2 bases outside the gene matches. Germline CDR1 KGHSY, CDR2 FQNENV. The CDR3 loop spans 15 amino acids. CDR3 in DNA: TGTGCCAGCAGCCCCGGGACAGGGGGCAATGAAAAACTGTTTTTT. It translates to CASSPGTGGNEKLFF. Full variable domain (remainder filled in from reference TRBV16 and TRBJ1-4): GEEVAQTPKHLVRGEGQKAKLYCAPIKGHSYVFWYQQVLKNEFKFLISFQNENVFDETGMPKERFSAKCLPNSPCSLEIQATKLEDSAVYFCASSPGTGGNEKLFFGSGTQLSVL.

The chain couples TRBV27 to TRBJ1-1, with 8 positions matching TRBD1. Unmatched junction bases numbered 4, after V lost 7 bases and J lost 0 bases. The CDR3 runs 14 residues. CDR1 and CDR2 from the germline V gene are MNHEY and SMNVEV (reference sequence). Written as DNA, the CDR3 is TGTGCCAGCACAGGGGGCAATATGAACACTGAAGCTTTCTTT. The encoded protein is CASTGGNMNTEAFF.

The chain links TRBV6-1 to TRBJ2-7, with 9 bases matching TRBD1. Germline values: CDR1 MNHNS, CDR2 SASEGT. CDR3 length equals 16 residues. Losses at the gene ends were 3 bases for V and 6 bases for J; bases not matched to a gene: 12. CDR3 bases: TGTGCCAGCAGTGATTCGGGGGACAGGGTCAATCCCGAGCAGTACGTC. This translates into CASSDSGDRVNPEQYV.

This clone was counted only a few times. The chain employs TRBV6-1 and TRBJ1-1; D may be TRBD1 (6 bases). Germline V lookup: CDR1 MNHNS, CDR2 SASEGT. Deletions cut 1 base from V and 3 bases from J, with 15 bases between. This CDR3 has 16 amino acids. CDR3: CASSEVRGAWDTEAFF. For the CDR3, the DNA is TGTGCCAGCAGTGAAGTACGGGGGGCTTGGGACACTGAAGCTTTCTTT.

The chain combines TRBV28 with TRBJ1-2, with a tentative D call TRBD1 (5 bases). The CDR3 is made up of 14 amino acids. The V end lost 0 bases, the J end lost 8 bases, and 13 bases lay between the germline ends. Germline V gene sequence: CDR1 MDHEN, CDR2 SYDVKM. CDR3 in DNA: TGTGCCAGCAGTTTATGGCAGGACAACGGGGGCTACACCTTC. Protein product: CASSLWQDNGGYTF.

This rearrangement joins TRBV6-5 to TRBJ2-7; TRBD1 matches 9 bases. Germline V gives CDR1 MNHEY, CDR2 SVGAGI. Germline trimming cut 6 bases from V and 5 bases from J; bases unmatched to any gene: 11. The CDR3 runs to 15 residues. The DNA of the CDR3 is TGTGCCAGCAGGCCGATGGGACAGGGAAGGCACGAGCAGTACGTC. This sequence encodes CASRPMGQGRHEQYV.

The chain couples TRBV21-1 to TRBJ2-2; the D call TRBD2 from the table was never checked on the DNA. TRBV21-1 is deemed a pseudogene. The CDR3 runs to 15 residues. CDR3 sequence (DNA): TGTGCCAGCGGTACTAGCCCTTCGAACACCGGGGAGCTGTTTTTT. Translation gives CASGTSPSNTGELFF.

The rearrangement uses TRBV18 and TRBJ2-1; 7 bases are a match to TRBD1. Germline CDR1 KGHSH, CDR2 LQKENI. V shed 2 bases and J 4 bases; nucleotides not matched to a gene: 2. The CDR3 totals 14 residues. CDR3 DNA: TGTGCCAGCTCACCAGGGACAGCTTACAATGAGCAGTTCTTC. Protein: CASSPGTAYNEQFF. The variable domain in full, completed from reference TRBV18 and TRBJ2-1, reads NAGVMQNPRHLVRRRGQEARLRCSPMKGHSHVYWYRQLPEEGLKFMVYLQKENIIDESGMPKERFSAEFPKEGPSILRIQQVVRGDSAAYFCASSPGTAYNEQFFGPGTRLTVL.

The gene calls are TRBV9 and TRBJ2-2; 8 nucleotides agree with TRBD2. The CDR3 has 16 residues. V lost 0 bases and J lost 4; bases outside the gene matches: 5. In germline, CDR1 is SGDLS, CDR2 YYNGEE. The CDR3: CASSVGLAGPTGELFF. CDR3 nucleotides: TGTGCCAGCAGCGTAGGTCTAGCGGGTCCCACCGGGGAGCTGTTTTTT. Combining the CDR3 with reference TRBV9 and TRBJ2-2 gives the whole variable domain DSGVTQTPKHLITATGQRVTLRCSPRSGDLSVYWYQQSLDQGLQFLIQYYNGEERAKGNILERFSAQQFPDLHSELNLSSLELGDSALYFCASSVGLAGPTGELFFGEGSRLTVL.

CDR3 sequence reads: CASSIDSGAFAGELFF. CDR3 bases: TGTGCCAGTAGTATAGATAGCGGGGCCTTCGCCGGGGAGCTGTTTTTT. The rearrangement links TRBV19 to TRBJ2-2; 8 bases match TRBD2. Unmatched junction bases numbered 6, after V lost 0 bases and J lost 6 bases. Germline V gene sequence: CDR1 LNHDA, CDR2 SQIVND (reference sequence). The CDR3 is made up of 16 amino acids.

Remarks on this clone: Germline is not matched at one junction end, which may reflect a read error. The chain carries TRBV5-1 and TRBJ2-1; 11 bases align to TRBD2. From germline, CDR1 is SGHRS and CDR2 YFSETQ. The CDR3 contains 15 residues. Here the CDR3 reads CASRSTSGSYNEQFF. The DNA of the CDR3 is TGTGCCAGCAGGTCAACTAGCGGGAGCTACAATGAGCAGTTCTTC.

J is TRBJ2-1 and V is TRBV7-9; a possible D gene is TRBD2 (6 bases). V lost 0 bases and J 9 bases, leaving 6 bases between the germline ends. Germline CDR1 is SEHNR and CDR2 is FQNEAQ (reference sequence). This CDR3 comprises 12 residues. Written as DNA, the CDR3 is TGTGCCAGCAGCTTAGCGGGGGGTGAGCAGTTCTTC. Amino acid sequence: CASSLAGGEQFF.

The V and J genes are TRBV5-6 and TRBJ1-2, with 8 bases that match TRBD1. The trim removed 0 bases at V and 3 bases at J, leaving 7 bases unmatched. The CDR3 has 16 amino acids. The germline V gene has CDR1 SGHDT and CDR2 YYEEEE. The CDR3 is CASSLGVRGQDYGYTF. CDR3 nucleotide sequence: TGTGCCAGCAGCTTGGGTGTCAGGGGGCAAGACTATGGCTACACCTTC. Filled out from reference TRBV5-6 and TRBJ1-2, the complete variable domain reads DAGVTQSPTHLIKTRGQQVTLRCSPKSGHDTVSWYQQALGQGPQFIFQYYEEEERQRGNFPDRFSGHQFPNYSSELNVNALLLGDSALYLCASSLGVRGQDYGYTFGSGTRLTVV.

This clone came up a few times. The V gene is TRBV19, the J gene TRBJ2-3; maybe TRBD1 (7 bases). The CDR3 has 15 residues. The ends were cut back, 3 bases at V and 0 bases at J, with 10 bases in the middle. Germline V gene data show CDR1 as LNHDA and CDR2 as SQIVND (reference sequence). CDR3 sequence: CASSMAGGSTDTQYF. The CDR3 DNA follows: TGTGCCAGTAGTATGGCAGGGGGGAGCACAGATACGCAGTATTTT.